The entry that follows covers one T cell receptor beta chain sequence. One end of the junction does not line up with germline, which may come from a read error. This specimen comes from a study of blood T cells in healthy people across ages. Looked up from germline, CDR1 is SGDLS and CDR2 is YYNGEE. This CDR3 region has 16 residues. It was with a sample-barcoded 5' primer and a J-beta primer mix that a second PCR of about 7 to 12 cycles was run. TCRdb ran MiXCR on the 5' RACE reads and lists one entry per CDR3 protein. The sample includes around 1.5 million distinct CDR3 sequences, roughly 30% of them seen just once.

The clonotype originates from a woman aged 30 to 39 in good health. The material sequenced was blood. The chain joins TRBV9 to TRBJ1-5, with D perhaps matching TRBD1 (6 bases). The CDR3 DNA reads as TGTGCCAGCAGCCCTCGGGACACCTATAGCAATCAGCCCCGGCATTTT. Translation: CASSPRDTYSNQPRHF.